Listed below are T cell receptor beta chains from one sample, sequenced in a study of blood T cell repertoires in COVID-19. The table came from immunoSEQ multiplex PCR; TCRdb's copy has only in-frame clones and leaves some out. The sample consists of roughly 140,000 clones, 84% of them appearing once. Material for sequencing was peripheral blood. Receptors were obtained from a woman between 50 and 59 years old in a cohort sampled during active or convalescent COVID-19. Both conserved end residues are part of each CDR3. A D gene is named only where the DNA matches it firmly. Clone size is not always given. Where it is, it says once, few, many or a class for expanded clones.

V,D,size,J,CDR3,DNA
TRBV7-8,.,.,TRBJ2-4,CASSSQPLEAKNIQYF,TGTGCCAGCAGCTCACAGCCGTTAGAGGCCAAAAACATTCAGTACTTC
TRBV15,TRBD1,.,TRBJ2-1,CATRDRGYNEQFF,TGTGCCACCCGGGACAGGGGCTACAATGAGCAGTTCTTC
TRBV29-1,.,.,TRBJ1-1,CSVEDGETEAFF,TGCAGCGTTGAAGACGGGGAAACTGAAGCTTTCTTT
TRBV7-8,TRBD1,.,TRBJ1-5,CASSLLDRGYQPQHF,TGTGCCAGCAGCTTATTAGACAGGGGATATCAGCCCCAGCATTTT
TRBV2,.,few,TRBJ1-1,CASRHDRNTEAFF,TGTGCCAGCAGACACGACAGGAACACTGAAGCTTTCTTT
TRBV4-2,TRBD1,.,TRBJ2-3,CATTGQGSRDTQYF,TGTGCCACCACGGGACAGGGAAGTAGGGATACGCAGTATTTT
TRBV6-2/TRBV6-3,TRBD2,.,TRBJ2-7,CASSYGLAPYEQYF,TGTGCCAGCAGTTACGGACTAGCCCCCTACGAGCAGTACTTC
TRBV10-3,TRBD2,.,TRBJ2-3,CAISFTSGGAPSDTQYF,TGTGCCATCAGTTTTACTAGCGGGGGGGCCCCTTCAGATACGCAGTATTTT
TRBV18,.,.,TRBJ2-7,CASSPSVGTSIQQYF,TGTGCCAGCTCACCTTCAGTCGGGACAAGTATACAGCAGTACTTC
TRBV19,TRBD1,few,TRBJ1-5,CASSKVGQGDQPQHF,TGTGCCAGTAGTAAAGTGGGACAGGGGGATCAGCCCCAGCATTTT
TRBV4-1,.,few,TRBJ2-7,CASSQDPGGTYEQYF,TGCGCCAGCAGCCAAGACCCAGGAGGCACCTACGAGCAGTACTTC
TRBV4-3,TRBD1,few,TRBJ1-2,CASSQVGTDYGYTF,TGCGCCAGCAGCCAAGTTGGGACAGACTATGGCTACACCTTC
TRBV28,.,.,TRBJ2-6,CASQAGANVLTF,TGTGCCAGCCAGGCGGGGGCCAACGTCCTGACTTTC
TRBV2,.,.,TRBJ1-2,CASSEAAANGYTF,TGTGCCAGCAGTGAAGCGGCAGCGAATGGCTACACCTTC
TRBV18,TRBD1,.,TRBJ1-4,CASSLNRGGEKLFF,TGTGCCAGCTCACTGAACAGGGGAGGCGAAAAACTGTTTTTT
TRBV7-3,.,.,TRBJ1-1,CASSQGGRGVTEAFF,TGTGCCAGCAGCCAAGGGGGAAGAGGGGTAACTGAAGCTTTCTTT
TRBV5-4,TRBD2,.,TRBJ2-1,CASSLAGGGNEQFF,TGTGCCAGCAGCTTGGCGGGGGGGGGCAATGAGCAGTTCTTC
TRBV6-5,.,.,TRBJ1-6,CASMFPGLNNSPLHF,TGTGCCAGCATGTTTCCGGGACTGAATAATTCACCCCTCCACTTT
TRBV11-2,TRBD2,.,TRBJ2-3,CASSLGRRGGPTTDTQYF,TGTGCCAGCAGCTTAGGGCGGCGGGGGGGGCCGACCACAGATACGCAGTATTTT
TRBV27,TRBD1,.,TRBJ2-7,CASSFPGTGGIHYEQYF,TGTGCCAGCAGTTTCCCTGGGACAGGGGGTATCCACTACGAGCAGTACTTC
TRBV9,TRBD1,.,TRBJ1-6,CASSGQGMNSPLHF,TGTGCCAGCAGCGGACAGGGGATGAATTCACCCCTCCACTTT
TRBV19,.,.,TRBJ1-6,CASSKHTLGDRNSPLHF,TGTGCCAGTAGTAAGCATACTCTGGGAGATCGTAATTCACCCCTCCACTTT
TRBV7-9,TRBD1,.,TRBJ1-2,CASSPGQGSGYTF,TGTGCCAGCAGCCCGGGACAGGGCTCTGGCTACACCTTC
TRBV4-2,.,.,TRBJ1-1,CASSQDRLRGNTEAFF,TGTGCCAGCAGCCAAGATAGATTACGAGGGAACACTGAAGCTTTCTTT
TRBV5-1,.,once,TRBJ1-2,CASSLAEDNYGYTF,TGCGCCAGCAGCTTGGCCGAGGATAACTATGGCTACACCTTC
TRBV14,.,.,TRBJ2-7,CASSQAPGYEQYF,TGTGCCAGCAGCCAAGCTCCAGGGTACGAGCAGTACTTC
TRBV29-1,TRBD2,.,TRBJ2-3,CSVDVARGGDTQYF,TGCAGCGTTGATGTAGCCCGGGGGGGAGATACGCAGTATTTT
TRBV7-9,TRBD2,.,TRBJ2-3,CASSPTSGGTDTQYF,TGTGCCAGCAGCCCTACTAGCGGGGGCACAGATACGCAGTATTTT
TRBV21-1,.,few,TRBJ1-5,CASSNRTGHDCNQPQHF,TGTGCCAGCAGCAACCGGACAGGTCATGACTGCAATCAGCCCCAGCATTTT
TRBV5-1,.,.,TRBJ1-2,CASSLRSGGGYTF,TGCGCCAGCAGCCTCCGCTCGGGGGGTGGCTACACCTTC
TRBV7-8,TRBD1,.,TRBJ1-5,CASSPWTGTYSNQPQHF,TGTGCCAGCAGCCCTTGGACAGGAACGTATAGCAATCAGCCCCAGCATTTT
TRBV5-4,TRBD2,.,TRBJ2-3,CASSSGLAADTQYF,TGTGCCAGCAGCTCCGGACTAGCGGCAGATACGCAGTATTTT
TRBV11-2,TRBD2,.,TRBJ2-7,CASSSGGPYEQYF,TGTGCCAGCAGTTCGGGGGGGCCCTACGAGCAGTACTTC
TRBV29-1,TRBD1,few,TRBJ1-4,CSVSGTGSEKLFF,TGCAGCGTTTCCGGGACAGGAAGCGAAAAACTGTTTTTT
TRBV27,TRBD1,.,TRBJ1-2,CASREQGSNYGYTF,TGTGCCAGCAGGGAACAGGGGTCAAACTATGGCTACACCTTC
TRBV3-1/TRBV3-2,.,.,TRBJ1-3,CASSRQRQPPGNTIYF,TGTGCCAGCAGTCGACAGCGCCAACCTCCAGGAAACACCATATATTTT
TRBV7-7,.,.,TRBJ2-5,CASSPATGHPQETQYF,TGTGCTAGCAGCCCGGCCACGGGACATCCTCAAGAGACCCAGTACTTC
TRBV19,TRBD1,.,TRBJ2-7,CASSTQTGTVSYEQYF,TGTGCCAGTAGTACCCAAACCGGGACAGTCTCCTACGAGCAGTACTTC
TRBV4-1,TRBD1,.,TRBJ1-5,CASSRYRDRNQPQHF,TGCGCCAGCAGCCGTTACCGGGACAGAAATCAGCCCCAGCATTTT
TRBV4-2,TRBD2,.,TRBJ2-5,CASSRDRTSGGETQYF,TGTGCCAGCAGCCGCGATAGGACTAGCGGCGGGGAGACCCAGTACTTC
TRBV5-4,.,.,TRBJ1-1,CASSPTVVENTEAFF,TGTGCCAGCAGTCCGACAGTTGTAGAGAACACTGAAGCTTTCTTT
TRBV7-9,.,once,TRBJ1-2,CASSLVSGTTNYGYTF,TGTGCCAGCAGCTTAGTCTCGGGGACTACTAACTATGGCTACACCTTC
TRBV7-2,.,.,TRBJ2-3,CASSLAWGGGTDTQYF,TGTGCCAGCAGCTTAGCGTGGGGGGGCGGCACAGATACGCAGTATTTT
TRBV29-1,.,.,TRBJ1-5,CSVETQGNNQPQHF,TGCAGCGTTGAAACACAGGGTAACAATCAGCCCCAGCATTTT
TRBV3-1/TRBV3-2,.,.,TRBJ1-4,CASSREGGNEKLFF,TGTGCCAGCAGTCGAGAGGGGGGGAATGAAAAACTGTTTTTT
TRBV27,TRBD1,.,TRBJ2-2,CASSTRDSEYTGELFF,TGTGCCAGCAGTACCCGGGACAGTGAGTACACCGGGGAGCTGTTTTTT
TRBV19,.,once,TRBJ1-6,CASSPQGGDSPLHF,TGTGCCAGTAGCCCACAGGGAGGGGATTCACCCCTCCACTTT
TRBV6-2/TRBV6-3,TRBD2,.,TRBJ2-2,CASSYTLAGVNTGELFF,TGTGCCAGCAGTTACACTCTAGCGGGGGTAAACACCGGGGAGCTGTTTTTT
TRBV5-1,TRBD1,.,TRBJ1-4,CASSVGQPATNEKLFF,TGCGCCAGCAGCGTGGGACAGCCAGCAACTAATGAAAAACTGTTTTTT
TRBV4-3,.,.,TRBJ2-3,CASSQDRGYGTDTQYF,TGCGCCAGCAGCCAAGATCGCGGCTATGGCACAGATACGCAGTATTTT
TRBV6-5,.,.,TRBJ1-1,CASSYGALNTEAFF,TGTGCCAGCAGTTACGGGGCTTTGAACACTGAAGCTTTCTTT
TRBV19,TRBD1,.,TRBJ1-6,CASSNTGESPLHF,TGTGCCAGTAGTAATACAGGGGAATCACCCCTCCACTTT
TRBV2,TRBD1,.,TRBJ1-1,CASSGRTGAVEAFF,TGTGCCAGCAGTGGGAGGACAGGGGCTGTTGAAGCTTTCTTT
TRBV4-2,.,.,TRBJ1-1,CASSPPRGNTEAFF,TGTGCCAGCAGCCCCCCCCGGGGGAACACTGAAGCTTTCTTT
TRBV29-1,TRBD1,.,TRBJ2-4,CSVLQGAGNIQYF,TGCAGCGTCCTACAGGGGGCGGGGAACATTCAGTACTTC
TRBV19,.,.,TRBJ2-1,CASRGSGIEQFF,TGTGCCAGCCGTGGGTCAGGGATTGAGCAGTTCTTC
TRBV19,TRBD2,.,TRBJ2-1,CASSTSGGEQFF,TGTGCCAGTAGTACTAGCGGAGGTGAGCAGTTCTTC